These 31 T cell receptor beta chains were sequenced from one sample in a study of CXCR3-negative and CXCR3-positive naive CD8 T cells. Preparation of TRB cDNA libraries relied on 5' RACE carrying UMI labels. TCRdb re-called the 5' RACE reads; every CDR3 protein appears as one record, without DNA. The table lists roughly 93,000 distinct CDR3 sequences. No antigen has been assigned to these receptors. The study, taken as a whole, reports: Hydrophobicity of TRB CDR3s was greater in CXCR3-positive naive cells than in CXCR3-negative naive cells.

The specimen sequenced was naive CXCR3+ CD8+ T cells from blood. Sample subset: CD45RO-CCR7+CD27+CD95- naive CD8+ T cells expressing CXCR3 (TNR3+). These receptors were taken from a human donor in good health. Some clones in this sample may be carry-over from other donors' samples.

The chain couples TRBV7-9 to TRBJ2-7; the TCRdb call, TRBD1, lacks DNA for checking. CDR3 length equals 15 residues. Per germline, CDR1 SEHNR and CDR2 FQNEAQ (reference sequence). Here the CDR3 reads CASNPGGGSSYEQYF.

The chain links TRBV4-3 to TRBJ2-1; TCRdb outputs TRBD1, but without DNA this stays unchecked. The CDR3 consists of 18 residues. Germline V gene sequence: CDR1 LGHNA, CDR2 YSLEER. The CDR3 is CASSQVAGEHLTYNEQFF.

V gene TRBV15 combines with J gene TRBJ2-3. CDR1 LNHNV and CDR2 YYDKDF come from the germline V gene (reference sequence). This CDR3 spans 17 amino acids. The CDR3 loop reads CATSRDRYSDTTDTQYF.

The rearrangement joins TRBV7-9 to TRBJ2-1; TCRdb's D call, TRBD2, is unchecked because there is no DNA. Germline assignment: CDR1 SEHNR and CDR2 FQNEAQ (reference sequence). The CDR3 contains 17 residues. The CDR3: CASSARDGPSSYNEQFF. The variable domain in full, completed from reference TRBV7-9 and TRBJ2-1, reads DTGVSQNPRHKITKRGQNVTFRCDPISEHNRLYWYRQTLGQGPEFLTYFQNEAQLEKSRLLSDRFSAERPKGSFSTLEIQRTEQGDSAMYLCASSARDGPSSYNEQFFGPGTRLTVL.

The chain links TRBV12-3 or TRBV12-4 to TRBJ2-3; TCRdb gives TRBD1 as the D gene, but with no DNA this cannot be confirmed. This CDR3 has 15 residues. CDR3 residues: CASSPRPNGGDTPYF.

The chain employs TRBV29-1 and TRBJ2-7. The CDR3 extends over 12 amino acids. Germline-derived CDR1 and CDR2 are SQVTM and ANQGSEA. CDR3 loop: CSVDWGAYEQYF.

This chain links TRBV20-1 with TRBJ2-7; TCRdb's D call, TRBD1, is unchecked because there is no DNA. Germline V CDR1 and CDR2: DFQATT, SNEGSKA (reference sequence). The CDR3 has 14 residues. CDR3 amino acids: CSARVWDRSYEQYF.

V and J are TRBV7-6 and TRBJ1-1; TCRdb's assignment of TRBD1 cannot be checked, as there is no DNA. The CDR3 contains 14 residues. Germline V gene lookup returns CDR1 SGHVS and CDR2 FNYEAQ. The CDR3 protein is CASSLTGGPTEAFF.

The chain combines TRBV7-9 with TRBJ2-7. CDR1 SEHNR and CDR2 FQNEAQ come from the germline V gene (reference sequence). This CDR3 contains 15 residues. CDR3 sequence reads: CASSLVPMVIYEQYF. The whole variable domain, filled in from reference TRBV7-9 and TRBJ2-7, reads DTGVSQNPRHKITKRGQNVTFRCDPISEHNRLYWYRQTLGQGPEFLTYFQNEAQLEKSRLLSDRFSAERPKGSFSTLEIQRTEQGDSAMYLCASSLVPMVIYEQYFGPGTRLTVT.

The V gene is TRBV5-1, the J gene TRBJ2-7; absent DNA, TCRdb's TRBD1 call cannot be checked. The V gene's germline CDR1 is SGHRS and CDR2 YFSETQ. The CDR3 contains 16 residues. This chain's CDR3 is CASSNPVGLSSYEQYF. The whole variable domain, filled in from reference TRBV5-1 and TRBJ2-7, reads KAGVTQTPRYLIKTRGQQVTLSCSPISGHRSVSWYQQTPGQGLQFLFEYFSETQRNKGNFPGRFSGRQFSNSRSEMNVSTLELGDSALYLCASSNPVGLSSYEQYFGPGTRLTVT.

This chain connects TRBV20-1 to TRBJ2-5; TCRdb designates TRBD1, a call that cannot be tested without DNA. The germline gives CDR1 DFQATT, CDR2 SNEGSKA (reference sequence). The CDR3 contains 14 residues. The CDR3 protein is CSADRTGPQETQYF.

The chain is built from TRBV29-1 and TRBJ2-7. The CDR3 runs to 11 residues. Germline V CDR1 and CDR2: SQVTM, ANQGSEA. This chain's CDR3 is CSVQGPYEQYF.

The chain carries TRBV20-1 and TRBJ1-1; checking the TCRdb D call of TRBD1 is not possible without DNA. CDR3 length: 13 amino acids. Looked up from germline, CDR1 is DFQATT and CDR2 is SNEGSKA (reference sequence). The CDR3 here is CSADRAMNTEAFF.

The CDR3 protein is CASNAQAADNEQFF. This rearrangement joins TRBV28 to TRBJ2-1; TCRdb's assignment of TRBD1 cannot be checked, as there is no DNA. Germline V CDR1 and CDR2: MDHEN, SYDVKM. CDR3 length equals 14 residues. The entire variable domain, with the rest obtained from reference TRBV28 and TRBJ2-1, is as follows: DVKVTQSSRYLVKRTGEKVFLECVQDMDHENMFWYRQDPGLGLRLIYFSYDVKMKEKGDIPEGYSVSREKKERFSLILESASTNQTSMYLCASNAQAADNEQFFGPGTRLTVL.

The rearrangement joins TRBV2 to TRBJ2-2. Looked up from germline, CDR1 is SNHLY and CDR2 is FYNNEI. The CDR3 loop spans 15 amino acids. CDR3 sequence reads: CAREAGESNTGELFF. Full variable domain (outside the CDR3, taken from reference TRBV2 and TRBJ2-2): EPEVTQTPSHQVTQMGQEVILRCVPISNHLYFYWYRQILGQKVEFLVSFYNNEISEKSEIFDDQFSVERPDGSNFTLKIRSTKLEDSAMYFCAREAGESNTGELFFGEGSRLTVL.

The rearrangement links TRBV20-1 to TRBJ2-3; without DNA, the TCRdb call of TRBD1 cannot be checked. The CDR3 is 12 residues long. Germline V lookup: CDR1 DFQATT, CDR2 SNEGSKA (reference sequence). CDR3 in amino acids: CSAPLPGQTQYF.

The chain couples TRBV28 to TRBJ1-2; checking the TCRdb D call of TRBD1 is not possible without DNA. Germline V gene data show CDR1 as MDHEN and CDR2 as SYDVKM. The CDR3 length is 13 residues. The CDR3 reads CASILSRGDGYTF.

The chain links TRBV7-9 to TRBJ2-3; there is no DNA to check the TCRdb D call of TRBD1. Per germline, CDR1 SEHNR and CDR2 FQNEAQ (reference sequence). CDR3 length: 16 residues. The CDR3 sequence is CASSPPTDTSTDTQYF.

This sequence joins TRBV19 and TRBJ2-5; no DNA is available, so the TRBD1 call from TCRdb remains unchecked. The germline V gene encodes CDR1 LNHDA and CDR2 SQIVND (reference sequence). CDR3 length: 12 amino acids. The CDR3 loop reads CASGPGPETQYF.

CDR3 region: CASSYPGGHTQYF. V usage is TRBV6-2 or TRBV6-3 and J usage is TRBJ2-3; no DNA is available, so the TRBD1 call from TCRdb remains unchecked. CDR1 is MNHEY and CDR2 is SVGEGT in the germline V gene. The CDR3 contains 13 residues.

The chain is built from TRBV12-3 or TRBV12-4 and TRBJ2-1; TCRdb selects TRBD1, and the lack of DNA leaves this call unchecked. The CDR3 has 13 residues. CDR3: CASSLAWGDEQFF.

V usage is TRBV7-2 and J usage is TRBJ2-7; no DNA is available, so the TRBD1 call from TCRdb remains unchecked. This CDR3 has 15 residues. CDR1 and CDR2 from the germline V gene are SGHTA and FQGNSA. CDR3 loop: CASSWGGFGAYEQYF.

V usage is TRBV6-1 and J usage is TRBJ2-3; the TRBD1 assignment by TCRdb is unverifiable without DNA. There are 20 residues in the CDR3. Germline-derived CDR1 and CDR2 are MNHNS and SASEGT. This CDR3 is CASSEGFLTGGGRVTDTQYF.

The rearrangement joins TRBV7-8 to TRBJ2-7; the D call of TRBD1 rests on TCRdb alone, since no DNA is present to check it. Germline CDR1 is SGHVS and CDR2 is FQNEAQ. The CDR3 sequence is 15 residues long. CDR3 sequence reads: CASSFSGQGRHEQYF. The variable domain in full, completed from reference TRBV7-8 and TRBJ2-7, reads GAGVSQSPRYKVAKRGQDVALRCDPISGHVSLFWYQQALGQGPEFLTYFQNEAQLDKSGLPSDRFFAERPEGSVSTLKIQRTQQEDSAVYLCASSFSGQGRHEQYFGPGTRLTVT.

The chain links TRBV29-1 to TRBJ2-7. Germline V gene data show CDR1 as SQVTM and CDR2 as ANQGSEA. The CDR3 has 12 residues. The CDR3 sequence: CSVLDVNYEQYF.

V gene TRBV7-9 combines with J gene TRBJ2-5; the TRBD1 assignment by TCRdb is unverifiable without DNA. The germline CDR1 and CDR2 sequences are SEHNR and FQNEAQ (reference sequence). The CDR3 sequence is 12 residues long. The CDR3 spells CASGTGGETQYF.

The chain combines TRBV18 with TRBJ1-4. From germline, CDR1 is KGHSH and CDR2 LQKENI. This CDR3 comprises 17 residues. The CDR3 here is CASSPPAVGETYEKLFF. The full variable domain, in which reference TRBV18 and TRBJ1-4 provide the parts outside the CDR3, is NAGVMQNPRHLVRRRGQEARLRCSPMKGHSHVYWYRQLPEEGLKFMVYLQKENIIDESGMPKERFSAEFPKEGPSILRIQQVVRGDSAAYFCASSPPAVGETYEKLFFGSGTQLSVL.

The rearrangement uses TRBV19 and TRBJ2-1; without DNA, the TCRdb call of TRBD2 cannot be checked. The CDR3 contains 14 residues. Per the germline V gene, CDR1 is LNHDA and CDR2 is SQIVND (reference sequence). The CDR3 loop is CASSIWTGDNEQFF.

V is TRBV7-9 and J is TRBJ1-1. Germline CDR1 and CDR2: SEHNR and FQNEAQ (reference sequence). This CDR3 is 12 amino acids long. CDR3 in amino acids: CASSLIDTEAFF. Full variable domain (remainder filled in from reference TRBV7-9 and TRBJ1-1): DTGVSQNPRHKITKRGQNVTFRCDPISEHNRLYWYRQTLGQGPEFLTYFQNEAQLEKSRLLSDRFSAERPKGSFSTLEIQRTEQGDSAMYLCASSLIDTEAFFGQGTRLTVV.

The CDR3 sequence: CASSSERQGYNYGYTF. V and J are TRBV6-2 or TRBV6-3 and TRBJ1-2; TCRdb designates TRBD1, a call that cannot be tested without DNA. Germline-derived CDR1 and CDR2 are MNHEY and SVGEGT. The CDR3 is 16 residues long.

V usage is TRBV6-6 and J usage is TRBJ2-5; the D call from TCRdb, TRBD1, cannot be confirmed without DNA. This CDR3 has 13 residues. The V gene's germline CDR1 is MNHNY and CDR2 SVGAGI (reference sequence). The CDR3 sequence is CASGDRVGETQYF.